A single sample is the source of the 8 T cell receptor beta chains below, sequenced in a study of blood T cell repertoires in COVID-19. Here immunoSEQ multiplex PCR was the method, and the copy in TCRdb shows in-frame clones only, minus some. The table lists 200,000 to 250,000 clones, roughly 85% of them singletons. The sequenced sample was PBMCs or T cells enriched from blood (not recorded which). Receptors originate from a woman aged 40 to 50 with acute COVID-19.

CDR3 amino acids: CASSPWKGMRYEQYF. CDR3 bases: TGTGCCAGTAGTCCATGGAAGGGGATGAGATACGAGCAGTACTTC. V gene TRBV2 combines with J gene TRBJ2-7, with a tentative D call TRBD1 (5 bases). CDR1 and CDR2 (germline): SNHLY, FYNNEI. Trimming took 9 bases from V and 4 from J, leaving 22 bases between them. This CDR3 comprises 15 residues.

This chain joins TRBV19 and TRBJ2-3; maybe TRBD2 (6 bases). Germline V lookup: CDR1 LNHDA, CDR2 SQIVND (reference sequence). The CDR3 consists of 16 residues. V dropped 6 bases and J dropped 3 bases, with 19 bases sitting between them. CDR3 in DNA: TGTGCCAGTAGCAGAGATAGACAGCGGGCGACAGATACGCAGTATTTT. Residues: CASSRDRQRATDTQYF.

The rearrangement links TRBV5-1 to TRBJ1-2, with 7 bases fitting TRBD1. Germline trimming cut 0 bases from V and 4 bases from J; bases unmatched to any gene: 3. The CDR3 totals 14 residues. Germline V gene data show CDR1 as SGHRS and CDR2 as YFSETQ. CDR3 protein: CASSLEGTAYGYTF. CDR3 in DNA: TGCGCCAGCAGCTTGGAGGGGACAGCCTATGGCTACACCTTC.

This clone has only one observation. The chain has TRBV11-2 and TRBJ1-1, with D unresolved. This CDR3 is 16 amino acids long. V was clipped by 2 bases and J by 11 bases, with 24 bases between them. Germline CDR1 and CDR2: SGHAT and FQNNGV. The CDR3 sequence: CASSLLGGTGPGRAFF. CDR3 in DNA: TGTGCCAGCAGCTTACTTGGAGGTACCGGACCTGGCAGGGCTTTCTTT.

The CDR3 spells CASSLLTTVYNEQFF. The CDR3 bases are TGCGCCAGCAGCCTCCTAACGACAGTTTACAATGAGCAGTTCTTC. The gene calls are TRBV5-1 and TRBJ2-1, with D perhaps TRBD1 (5 bases). This CDR3 contains 15 residues. The germline CDR1 and CDR2 sequences are SGHRS and YFSETQ. Between the trimmed V and J ends, which lost 4 bases and 4 bases, there was a span of 15 bases.

The chain has TRBV27 and TRBJ1-2; TRBD1 aligns across 9 bases. The V gene end was trimmed by 2 bases and the J gene end by 3 bases; junction bases not matched to a gene: 10. Germline CDR1 MNHEY, CDR2 SMNVEV (reference sequence). CDR3 size: 17 residues. The CDR3 DNA reads as TGTGCCAGCAGTTTAATGGGACAGGGCGAAGTTGACTATGGCTACACCTTC. As protein: CASSLMGQGEVDYGYTF.

The CDR3 DNA sequence: TGTGCCAGCAGCTTAGCAGAGGGCAGCTACTACGAGCAGTACTTC. Protein: CASSLAEGSYYEQYF. This chain connects TRBV11-2 to TRBJ2-7; D perhaps matches TRBD2 (5 bases). Looked up from germline, CDR1 is SGHAT and CDR2 is FQNNGV. V shed 1 base and J shed 3 bases, with 13 bases lying between them. The length of the CDR3 is 15 residues.

The rearrangement uses TRBV19 and TRBJ1-5; D call uncertain. V was clipped by 7 bases and J by 3 bases, with 19 bases between them. There are 16 residues in the CDR3. The germline gives CDR1 LNHDA, CDR2 SQIVND (reference sequence). The CDR3 nucleotides read TGTGCCAGTATAGAAACCCGCCAACGAGACAATCAGCCCCAGCATTTT. Translation gives CASIETRQRDNQPQHF.